These 5 T cell receptor beta chains were sequenced from one sample in a study of vaccination effects on CD4 cells after COVID-19. The antigens these receptors bind are not known. The table came from immunoSEQ multiplex PCR; TCRdb's copy has only in-frame clones and leaves some out. The sample holds around 30,000 clones, 55% to 75% seen once. Under the ViraFEST assay, PBMC were stimulated with viral peptide pools so that antigen-specific CD4+ T cells expanded. Sequencing was performed afterwards. Subsequent to less than 13 days of culture, CD4+ T cells were isolated. Sequences were derived from CD4+ T cells from PBMCs cultured with HCoV-229E spike peptides, sampled before COVID-19 vaccination. The source of these receptors is a human donor who received a COVID-19 vaccine.

The chain has TRBV2 and TRBJ2-5; D is possibly TRBD1 or TRBD2 (5 bases each). Germline V gives CDR1 SNHLY, CDR2 FYNNEI. The CDR3 length is 13 residues. V lost 4 bases to trimming and J lost 2 bases, with 8 bases between them. The CDR3 is CASSVGRQETQYF. The CDR3 DNA reads as TGTGCCAGCAGTGTGGGACGACAAGAGACCCAGTACTTC. Looking up the rest from reference TRBV2 and TRBJ2-5 gives the full variable domain: EPEVTQTPSHQVTQMGQEVILRCVPISNHLYFYWYRQILGQKVEFLVSFYNNEISEKSEIFDDQFSVERPDGSNFTLKIRSTKLEDSAMYFCASSVGRQETQYFGPGTRLLVL.

The chain couples TRBV6-5 to TRBJ1-1; TRBD1 matches 7 bases. V lost 6 bases and J lost 2; bases outside the gene matches: 12. From germline, CDR1 is MNHEY and CDR2 SVGAGI. The CDR3 has 16 amino acids. CDR3 sequence: CASRYVHRDRNTEAFF. The CDR3 DNA reads TGTGCCAGCAGGTACGTACATCGGGACAGAAACACTGAAGCTTTCTTT.

A remark on this clone: One end of the junction does not line up with germline, which may come from a read error. V and J are TRBV19 and TRBJ2-7, with TRBD1 identical over 7 bases. The CDR3 length is 14 residues. Germline-derived CDR1 and CDR2 are LNHDA and SQIVND (reference sequence). CDR3 in DNA: TGTGCCAGCCACTCAATAGGGGGCTCCAACGAGCAGTACTTC. Its protein is CASHSIGGSNEQYF.

The chain employs TRBV5-6 and TRBJ2-7, with D possibly being TRBD2 (6 bases). Germline V gene lookup returns CDR1 SGHDT and CDR2 YYEEEE. V gave up 3 bases and J gave up 0 bases, with 7 bases separating them. The CDR3 loop spans 13 amino acids. CDR3 loop: CASSWRGSYEQYF. The CDR3 region has the DNA TGTGCCAGCAGCTGGAGGGGCTCCTACGAGCAGTACTTC.

The chain has TRBV4-1 and TRBJ1-1; D ambiguous. Germline assignment: CDR1 MGHRA and CDR2 YSYEKL. V was clipped by 3 bases and J by 0 bases, with 11 bases between them. The CDR3 totals 15 residues. The CDR3 bases are TGCGCCAGCAGCCAGGACTACATGATGAACACTGAAGCTTTCTTT. Protein product: CASSQDYMMNTEAFF.